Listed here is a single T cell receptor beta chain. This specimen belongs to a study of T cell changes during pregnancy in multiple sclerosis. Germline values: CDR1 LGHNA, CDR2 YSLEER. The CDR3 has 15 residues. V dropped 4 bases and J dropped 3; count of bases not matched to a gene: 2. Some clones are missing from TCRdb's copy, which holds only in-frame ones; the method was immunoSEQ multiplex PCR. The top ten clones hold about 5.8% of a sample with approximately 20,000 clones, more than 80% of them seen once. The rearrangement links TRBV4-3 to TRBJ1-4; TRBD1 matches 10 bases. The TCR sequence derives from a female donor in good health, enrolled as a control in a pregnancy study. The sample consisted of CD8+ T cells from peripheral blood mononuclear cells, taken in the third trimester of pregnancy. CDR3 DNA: TGCGCCAGCAGCCCCGGACAGGGGGCTAATGAAAAACTGTTTTTT. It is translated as CASSPGQGANEKLFF.